This T cell receptor beta chain was captured in a study of T-cell reconstitution after alpha-beta-depleted transplantation in children. This clonotype was detected only a few times. The length of the CDR3 is 16 residues. Trimming left V 3 bases short and J 1 base short, with 13 bases between. Germline-derived CDR1 and CDR2 are KGHDR and SFDVKD. Unique molecular identifiers were used to barcode this TCRbeta library. TCRdb reanalysed the PCR reads using MiXCR and keeps one entry per CDR3 protein. Found here are some 520,000 distinct CDR3 sequences, approximately 29% of them singletons; the top ten hold around 2.3%.

V and J are TRBV24-1 and TRBJ2-3, with D possibly being TRBD2 (6 bases). The sequencing used PBMCs from the stem cell graft donor, collected from the stem cell graft. The clonotype was recovered from a human donor who donated a stem cell graft to a child with aplastic anemia. The CDR3 bases are TGTGCCACCAGTGATCAACTAGCCACCGGCACAGATACGCAGTATTTT. This codes for CATSDQLATGTDTQYF.